The source of this T cell receptor (beta chain) is a study of regulatory T cells in long-lasting Graves disease. As for time point: newly diagnosed GD, antithyroid drugs for less than 3 months. The TCR library used RNA extracted from PBMCs. Between the trimmed V and J ends, which lost 5 bases and 3 bases, there was a span of 10 bases. The germline V gene has CDR1 SGHAT and CDR2 FQDESV (reference sequence). There are 13 residues in the CDR3. This clonotype was seen many times. Investigators prepared the TCR beta libraries by applying iRepertoire HTBI primers and Arm-PCR of CDR3 regions. TCRdb processed the multiplex PCR reads anew with MiXCR; each CDR3 protein has one entry. The sample lists more than 300,000 distinct CDR3 sequences; about an eighth were seen once. These data were likewise used in another study, on T cells in Graves' hyperthyroidism and ophthalmopathy.

This sequence originates from a woman in her late teens or twenties with Graves disease. Sample: peripheral blood mononuclear cells (PBMCs), taken at new diagnosis, from a patient treated with antithyroid drugs. The chain combines TRBV11-1 with TRBJ1-2; D is uncertain. The CDR3 coding sequence is TGTGCCAGCAGCCCATCGTCCGACTATGGCTACACCTTC. Translation gives CASSPSSDYGYTF.